This T cell receptor beta chain was recorded in a study of OX40 agonist ivuxolimab in advanced cancers. In the study overall: At 0.01 to 10 mg/kg, ivuxolimab was administered intravenously to patients every 2 weeks. Findings and limits, study-wide: Among the least clonally expanded were partial responders at 0.1-3.0 mg/kg.

Sequencing used immunoSEQ multiplex PCR; TCRdb keeps in-frame clones, though not all of them. The sample shows 80,000 to 95,000 clones, about 90% of them seen only once. Concerning this clone itself: The target antigen is unknown.

Prior autoimmune disease or systemic immunosuppression barred patients. V lost 1 base and J 10 bases, leaving 11 bases between the germline ends. The CDR3 is made up of 13 amino acids. Germline CDR1 is MDHEN and CDR2 is SYDVKM. The chain is built from TRBV28 and TRBJ1-5, with D hard to call. The input for sequencing was CD4+ or CD8+ T cells sorted from blood, taken in a trial of the OX40 agonist ivuxolimab. This TCR derives from an adult with an advanced solid tumor such as melanoma, head and neck, liver or kidney cancer. This CDR3 reads CASSLSAVGPQHF. The CDR3 nucleotides are TGTGCCAGCAGTTTATCCGCTGTAGGTCCCCAGCATTTT.